The 6 T cell receptor beta chains reported below all come from one sample, sequenced in a study of blood T cell repertoires in COVID-19. This table comes from immunoSEQ multiplex PCR, and its TCRdb copy is limited to in-frame clones, with some not included. The sample records about 120,000 clones, 65% to 85% being singletons. The specimen was peripheral blood. Every receptor here comes from a man aged 50-59 years with acute or convalescent COVID-19.

The chain is built from TRBV14 and TRBJ2-7, with 9 bases matching TRBD1. Looked up from germline, CDR1 is SGHDN and CDR2 is FVKESK. V lost 4 bases to trimming and J lost 6 bases; unmatched junction nucleotides: 4. CDR3 length equals 13 residues. The CDR3 DNA reads TGTGCCAGCAGCCTTACAGGGGGCAGCGAGCAGTACGTC. Translation: CASSLTGGSEQYV.

V and J are TRBV28 and TRBJ1-2; the D gene is possibly TRBD1 (5 bases). Germline V gene sequence: CDR1 MDHEN, CDR2 SYDVKM. CDR3 length: 14 amino acids. With 2 bases removed from V and 7 bases from J, the gap between germline ends came to 14 bases. The DNA for the CDR3 is TGTGCCAGCAGTTTAGATCCGGGGGGGATTGGCTACACCTTC. Translating gives CASSLDPGGIGYTF.

V is TRBV19 and J is TRBJ1-1; 8 bases agree with TRBD1. Looked up from germline, CDR1 is LNHDA and CDR2 is SQIVND (reference sequence). The CDR3 length is 15 residues. V was pared by 8 bases and J by 3 bases, with 11 bases of the junction left unmatched. The CDR3 DNA reads as TGTGCCAGTTGGGGGCAGGGGGCGGTCTACACTGAAGCTTTCTTT. Its protein product is CASWGQGAVYTEAFF.

The chain recombines TRBV5-6 with TRBJ2-7, with a possible D match to TRBD2 (6 bases). The CDR3 covers 15 residues. Trimming removed 4 bases from V and 4 bases from J, with 18 bases in between. Germline CDR1 SGHDT, CDR2 YYEEEE. The CDR3 nucleotides are TGTGCCAGCAGCGGGGACTGGCTAAATTCGTACGAGCAGTACTTC. As protein: CASSGDWLNSYEQYF.

The rearrangement links TRBV21-1 to TRBJ2-7; the table calls TRBD1, which could not be checked here. TRBV21-1 constitutes a pseudogene. The CDR3 is made up of 12 amino acids. CDR3 DNA: TGTGCCAGCAGCAAGACAGACTACGAGCAGTACGTC. Translation gives CASSKTDYEQYV.

The CDR3 DNA reads as TGTGCCAGCAGCTCCCCCGGGAGAACTGAAGCTTTCTTT. Translated, it gives CASSSPGRTEAFF. This chain joins TRBV11-2 and TRBJ1-1; D gene unclear. V gave up 4 bases and J gave up 5 bases, with 11 bases separating them. Per germline, CDR1 SGHAT and CDR2 FQNNGV. CDR3 length: 13 amino acids.